This TCR beta chain comes out of a study of T cell responses to AZD1222 COVID-19 vaccine. Study-wide points: Baseline antibody screening turned up just a handful of seropositive AZD1222 recipients. Increased Spike-specific TCR breadth and depth were observed after two AZD1222 doses.

TCRdb keeps only in-frame clones here, not all; method: immunoSEQ multiplex PCR. The sample holds about 170,000 clones, 80% to 95% seen once. As for this clone: What it binds is unknown.

Germline lookup yields CDR1 MGHRA and CDR2 YSYEKL. CDR3 length equals 16 residues. V was cut by 0 bases and J by 1 base, with 9 bases left in between. The chain uses TRBV4-1 and TRBJ1-4; D call uncertain. The TCR was taken from an adult in good health. The sample was peripheral blood, taken on day 0 of AZD1222 vaccination. The CDR3 nucleotides read TGCGCCAGCAGCCAAGATTTAAGGGTAACTAATGAAAAACTGTTTTTT. Translation: CASSQDLRVTNEKLFF.